This entry features one T cell receptor beta chain sequence. Its antigen is currently unknown. This specimen comes from a study of T cell responses to AZD1222 COVID-19 vaccine. Repertoires were generated with immunoSEQ multiplex PCR, while TCRdb's copy carries only in-frame clones and drops some. In the table there are about 120,000 clones, less than 90% of which are singletons. General observations from the study: Spike-specific TCR breadth and depth went up after people got two AZD1222 doses. Baseline serostatus was positive in only a handful of AZD1222 recipients. The donor group comprised mostly white British people and more females; the analysis possibly underestimated clonal diversity.

The germline gives CDR1 SGHRS, CDR2 YFSETQ. V lost 0 bases, J lost 6 bases, and 19 bases lay in between. The CDR3 covers 18 residues. The input for sequencing was peripheral blood, taken on day 0 of AZD1222 vaccination. This TCR was sampled from an adult in good health. J is TRBJ1-6 and V is TRBV5-1; no clear D. Here the CDR3 reads CASSLVADGRFGNSPLHF. CDR3 sequence (DNA): TGCGCCAGCAGCTTGGTCGCGGACGGACGATTTGGTAATTCACCCCTCCACTTT.